This entry lists 28 T cell receptor beta chains sequenced from one sample in a study of cytomegalovirus exposure and HLA in healthy donors. Some clones are missing from TCRdb's copy, which holds only in-frame ones; the method was immunoSEQ multiplex PCR. The profile covers some 120,000 clones, with roughly 86% appearing a single time and about 3.7% taken by the ten largest. The specimen was PBMCs. The source is a man aged 30 to 45 in good health and CMV-seronegative.

This chain connects TRBV19 to TRBJ1-5; perhaps TRBD1 as D (6 bases). The V and J ends lost 5 bases and 5 bases respectively, with 10 bases between them. Germline CDR1 is LNHDA and CDR2 is SQIVND (reference sequence). The CDR3 extends over 13 amino acids. The CDR3 here is CASSVQGHQPQHF. The CDR3 region has the DNA TGTGCCAGTAGTGTGCAGGGGCATCAGCCCCAGCATTTT.

This chain connects TRBV12-5 to TRBJ2-1; tentatively, D is TRBD2 (6 bases). V lost 6 bases and J lost 2, with 8 bases in between. The CDR3 sequence is 13 residues long. Germline lookup yields CDR1 LGHNT and CDR2 FRNRAP. The CDR3 here is CASGGGAYNEQFF. Here the CDR3 DNA reads TGTGCTAGTGGAGGCGGGGCCTACAATGAGCAGTTCTTC. The whole variable domain, filled in from reference TRBV12-5 and TRBJ2-1, reads DARVTQTPRHKVTEMGQEVTMRCQPILGHNTVFWYRQTMMQGLELLAYFRNRAPLDDSGMPKDRFSAEMPDATLATLKIQPSEPRDSAVYFCASGGGAYNEQFFGPGTRLTVL.

This clone was detected only once. This rearrangement joins TRBV6-5 to TRBJ1-1, with D perhaps matching TRBD1 (6 bases). This CDR3 region has 11 residues. V was clipped by 5 bases and J by 7 bases, with 8 bases between them. CDR1 and CDR2 from the germline V gene are MNHEY and SVGAGI. This CDR3 is CASSGTSEAFF. In DNA form, the CDR3 reads TGTGCCAGCAGTGGGACAAGTGAAGCTTTCTTT.

J is TRBJ2-1 and V is TRBV7-2; weak D call: TRBD2 (5 bases). Germline V gives CDR1 SGHTA, CDR2 FQGNSA. CDR3 size: 16 residues. Trimming shortened V by 1 base and J by 7 bases, and 17 bases separated the two germline ends. The CDR3 spells CASSLGVWGGRNEQFF. The DNA for the CDR3 is TGTGCCAGCAGCTTAGGCGTATGGGGTGGGAGAAATGAGCAGTTCTTC.

This chain connects TRBV28 to TRBJ1-2; D perhaps matches TRBD1 (5 bases). V dropped 2 bases and J dropped 4 bases, with 8 bases sitting between them. The CDR3 runs to 13 residues. Germline CDR1 reads MDHEN; CDR2 reads SYDVKM. CDR3: CASSLRGSYGYTF. CDR3 in DNA: TGTGCCAGCAGTTTAAGGGGCTCCTATGGCTACACCTTC.

The chain has TRBV7-6 and TRBJ1-4; TRBD1 matches 11 bases. The CDR3 is 17 residues long. Germline CDR1 is SGHVS and CDR2 is FNYEAQ. J was trimmed by 6 bases and V by 5 bases; bases with no gene match: 11. The CDR3 DNA sequence: TGTGCCAGCAGCCAATGGACAGGGGGCGAGTCGGATGAAAAACTGTTTTTT. Its translation is CASSQWTGGESDEKLFF. The full variable domain, completed using reference TRBV7-6 and TRBJ1-4, is GAGVSQSPRYKVTKRGQDVALRCDPISGHVSLYWYRQALGQGPEFLTYFNYEAQQDKSGLPNDRFSAERPEGSISTLTIQRTEQRDSAMYRCASSQWTGGESDEKLFFGSGTQLSVL.

V is TRBV28 and J is TRBJ2-7, with 8 bases lining up with TRBD1. CDR1 is MDHEN and CDR2 is SYDVKM in the germline V gene. J lost 5 bases, V lost 2 bases, and 11 bases had no gene match. The CDR3 is made up of 16 amino acids. Written as DNA, the CDR3 is TGTGCCAGCAGTTTACCTCGACGACAGGGGCTCAACGAGCAGTACTTC. Translating it yields CASSLPRRQGLNEQYF.

The chain links TRBV6-5 to TRBJ1-6; D unclear. Trimming stripped 8 bases from V and 8 bases from J, with 19 bases between. CDR3 size: 15 residues. Germline CDR1 is MNHEY and CDR2 is SVGAGI. The CDR3 sequence: CASGSGSSGDSPLHF. CDR3 in DNA: TGTGCCAGCGGCTCTGGGTCGTCAGGCGATTCACCCCTCCACTTT.

The gene calls are TRBV5-6 and TRBJ2-7, with D hard to call. The germline V and J ends were trimmed by 0 bases and 3 bases, with 7 bases remaining between them. This CDR3 comprises 13 residues. Germline values: CDR1 SGHDT, CDR2 YYEEEE. The CDR3 sequence: CASSLVADYEQYF. DNA for the CDR3: TGTGCCAGCAGCTTGGTGGCAGACTACGAGCAGTACTTC.

The gene calls are TRBV7-2 and TRBJ1-1, with TRBD1 as a possible D gene (5 bases). Per the germline V gene, CDR1 is SGHTA and CDR2 is FQGNSA. V dropped 4 bases and J dropped 3 bases, with 15 bases sitting between them. This CDR3 is built from 15 residues. The CDR3 here is CASSSRQRLDTEAFF. In DNA, the CDR3 is TGTGCCAGCAGCTCGAGACAGCGCCTCGACACTGAAGCTTTCTTT.

V and J are TRBV7-2 and TRBJ2-7; 11 nucleotides match TRBD1. The J segment lost 2 bases and the V segment lost 5 bases, leaving 2 bases of the junction unmatched. The CDR3 covers 14 residues. Germline CDR1 and CDR2: SGHTA and FQGNSA. CDR3 sequence reads: CASSPDRGPYEQYF. Written as DNA, the CDR3 is TGTGCCAGCAGCCCGGACAGGGGGCCCTACGAGCAGTACTTC.

This chain uses TRBV12-2 with TRBJ1-5; the table calls TRBD1, which could not be checked here. TRBV12-2 is a documented pseudogene. The CDR3 consists of 15 residues. Written as DNA, the CDR3 is TGTGCAAGTCGCGGGACAGCGGCTAGCAATCAGCCCCAGCATTTT. Encoded protein: CASRGTAASNQPQHF.

The V and J genes are TRBV7-9 and TRBJ1-5; D is undetermined. This CDR3 region has 12 residues. Germline V gives CDR1 SEHNR, CDR2 FQNEAQ (reference sequence). Between the trimmed V and J ends, which lost 2 bases and 7 bases, there was a span of 6 bases. CDR3 in DNA: TGTGCCAGCAGCTTATATTCCCAGCCCCAGCATTTT. Protein sequence: CASSLYSQPQHF.

The genes are TRBV10-3 and TRBJ2-2, with D tentatively TRBD1 (6 bases). V lost 4 bases, J lost 3 bases, and 12 bases lay in between. The CDR3 spans 15 residues. From germline, CDR1 is ENHRY and CDR2 SYGVKD. The CDR3 protein is CAISGDRTYTGELFF. In nucleotides, the CDR3 is TGTGCCATCAGTGGAGACAGGACTTACACCGGGGAGCTGTTTTTT.

The chain recombines TRBV6-1 with TRBJ1-2; D remains unclear. In germline, CDR1 is MNHNS, CDR2 SASEGT. This CDR3 region has 12 residues. V lost 7 bases and J 3 bases, leaving 9 bases between the germline ends. The CDR3 DNA reads TGTGCCAGCACACCCGGGGACTATGGCTACACCTTC. Translating gives CASTPGDYGYTF.

The chain is built from TRBV7-8 and TRBJ2-2; 8 bases map to TRBD2. Germline V gives CDR1 SGHVS, CDR2 FQNEAQ. The CDR3 loop spans 18 amino acids. The V segment lost 10 bases and the J segment 6 bases; nucleotides outside the gene matches: 22. DNA for the CDR3: TGTGCCACCCCCCAAGGTTCGGGGGGGCGATTAGGGTCCGGGGAGCTGTTTTTT. Amino acids: CATPQGSGGRLGSGELFF.

The chain employs TRBV6-5 and TRBJ2-4; 7 positions agree with TRBD2. This CDR3 contains 14 residues. The V gene end was trimmed by 6 bases and the J gene end by 4 bases; junction bases not matched to a gene: 6. Germline assignment: CDR1 MNHEY and CDR2 SVGAGI. For the CDR3, the DNA is TGTGCCAGCAGACCGTGGGGAGGGAAAAACATTCAGTACTTC. It translates to CASRPWGGKNIQYF.

J is TRBJ2-5 and V is TRBV18; D uncertain. The CDR3 is 13 amino acids. The V end was cut by 2 bases, the J end by 4 bases, with 8 bases between. Germline CDR1 reads KGHSH; CDR2 reads LQKENI. The CDR3 is CASSPFQAETQYF. The CDR3 DNA is TGTGCCAGCTCACCATTCCAGGCAGAGACCCAGTACTTC.

The chain combines TRBV7-6 with TRBJ2-7; 10 positions agree with TRBD1. Germline V gene data show CDR1 as SGHVS and CDR2 as FNYEAQ. The CDR3 sequence is 12 residues long. V gave up 11 bases and J gave up 3 bases; unmatched junction bases: 4. The CDR3 loop is CASGTGVYEQYF. Here the CDR3 DNA reads TGTGCCTCCGGGACAGGGGTCTACGAGCAGTACTTC.

The CDR3 DNA reads as TGTGCCAGCAGCTTTACCGGGACAGGAGATGTGGGTGAAAAACTGTTTTTT. Translating it yields CASSFTGTGDVGEKLFF. The V call is TRBV7-9, the J call TRBJ1-4, with 8 bases lining up with TRBD1. This CDR3 spans 17 amino acids. The ends lost 3 bases at V and 7 bases at J; junction bases unmatched: 13. The germline CDR1 and CDR2 sequences are SEHNR and FQNEAQ (reference sequence).

The chain couples TRBV7-2 to TRBJ1-2; 8 positions agree with TRBD1. Germline CDR1 SGHTA, CDR2 FQGNSA. With V trimmed by 0 bases and J by 4 bases, 4 bases remained unmatched. CDR3 size: 15 residues. This chain's CDR3 is CASSLALGTGYGYTF. For the CDR3, the DNA is TGTGCCAGCAGCTTAGCGCTGGGGACAGGCTATGGCTACACCTTC.

This clone was seen repeatedly, ten times or more. The chain recombines TRBV27 with TRBJ1-2; possibly TRBD1 for D (6 bases). The V and J ends lost 5 bases and 8 bases respectively, with 21 bases between them. Germline V gives CDR1 MNHEY, CDR2 SMNVEV (reference sequence). CDR3 length: 15 residues. In nucleotides, the CDR3 is TGTGCCAGCAGTCAGGGGACCGATAGGCTAGGGGGCTACACCTTC. This encodes CASSQGTDRLGGYTF.

V usage is TRBV7-2 and J usage is TRBJ2-1, with TRBD2 matching over 12 bases. Germline assignment: CDR1 SGHTA and CDR2 FQGNSA. The length of the CDR3 is 15 residues. Trimming at V came to 5 bases and at J to 6 bases, leaving 5 bases not matched to a gene. The CDR3 loop is CASSQSSGGANEQFF. The CDR3 DNA sequence: TGTGCCAGCAGCCAGTCTAGCGGGGGGGCCAATGAGCAGTTCTTC.

This clone appeared a single time. The chain links TRBV4-1 to TRBJ1-2; the match to TRBD1 covers 9 bases. Germline CDR1 reads MGHRA; CDR2 reads YSYEKL. Losses at the gene ends were 2 bases for V and 7 bases for J; bases not matched to a gene: 8. This CDR3 is 15 amino acids long. Written as DNA, the CDR3 is TGCGCCAGCAGCCAATCGGGACAGGGCAAAGGTGGCTACACCTTC. Encoded protein: CASSQSGQGKGGYTF.

The chain recombines TRBV6-1 with TRBJ2-7, with 9 bases that match TRBD1. The CDR3 totals 15 residues. V trimming: 4 bases; J trimming: 2 bases; junction bases outside the gene matches: 6. Germline lookup yields CDR1 MNHNS and CDR2 SASEGT. The chain's CDR3 is CASSAPTGGAYEQYF. DNA of the CDR3: TGTGCCAGCAGTGCCCCGACAGGGGGAGCCTACGAGCAGTACTTC.

The chain combines TRBV19 with TRBJ1-4; D is unresolved. The CDR3 spans 15 residues. Germline assignment: CDR1 LNHDA and CDR2 SQIVND (reference sequence). Trimming removed 4 bases from V and 5 bases from J, with 14 bases in between. The CDR3 DNA reads as TGTGCCAGTAGTACCCCCCGCGAGAGAAATGAAAAACTGTTTTTT. Protein sequence: CASSTPRERNEKLFF.

This chain uses TRBV10-3 with TRBJ2-5; D possibly corresponds to TRBD2 (6 bases). The V and J ends lost 8 bases and 0 bases respectively, with 16 bases between them. This CDR3 contains 15 residues. Germline V gene sequence: CDR1 ENHRY, CDR2 SYGVKD. CDR3 DNA sequence: TGTGCCATCGGGCGGGAAAGTAGGTACCAAGAGACCCAGTACTTC. It specifies CAIGRESRYQETQYF.

The chain employs TRBV28 and TRBJ1-2; D is uncertain. From germline, CDR1 is MDHEN and CDR2 SYDVKM. V lost 7 bases and J 8 bases, leaving 14 bases between the germline ends. The CDR3 spans 12 residues. For the CDR3, the DNA is TGTGCCAGCAATCGGAGGCTGTGGGGCTACACCTTC. Protein sequence: CASNRRLWGYTF.